This entry is about one T cell receptor beta chain. Its antigen remains unidentified. This specimen comes from a study of cytomegalovirus exposure and HLA in healthy donors. About the research overall: For the approximately 360 genotyped donors, 80% to 90% fell within the Caucasian-associated ancestry cluster.

The PCR had 60 Vbeta and 13 Jbeta primers. The repertoire was sequenced with immunoSEQ multiplex PCR; TCRdb's copy has only in-frame clones and lacks some. The table records fewer than 130,000 clones, 60% to 85% of them present only once. Trimming took off 0 bases at V and 4 bases at J, with 9 bases between the two ends. The CDR3 totals 14 residues. Looked up from germline, CDR1 is MGHRA and CDR2 is YSYEKL. General study results and limits: Using the classifier, cytomegalovirus status was reportedly diagnosed with high specificity and sensitivity.

This clonotype originated in a female donor in good health and CMV-seropositive. This chain links TRBV4-1 with TRBJ1-1, with unresolved D. The specimen sequenced was PBMCs. The CDR3: CASSQDADPTEAFF. CDR3 bases: TGCGCCAGCAGCCAAGATGCAGATCCCACTGAAGCTTTCTTT.